This is a list of T cell receptor beta chains from one sample in a study of response to subunit inactivated influenza vaccine. TCRdb independently ran MiXCR on the RT-PCR reads; one entry per CDR3 protein. Of about 570,000 distinct CDR3 sequences listed, about 11% are singletons. The data also belong to a second study, concerning T cells expressing NK-cell markers.

Sequenced material: PBMCs from blood, taken on the day of vaccination. The receptors were sampled from a man in his fifties or sixties who received an inactivated influenza vaccine. Both conserved end residues are part of each CDR3. A D gene is named only where the DNA matches it firmly. Some rows mark clone size as missing; the rest say once, few, many or name a class of expanded clone.

d_gene,v_gene,j_gene,abundance,CDR3aa,CDR3nt
.,TRBV6-2/TRBV6-3,TRBJ1-1,many,CASSPGQTEAFF,TGTGCCAGCAGCCCGGGGCAGACTGAAGCTTTCTTT
.,TRBV3-1,TRBJ2-3,.,CASRSSGFGTDTQYF,TGTGCCAGCAGATCCAGCGGTTTCGGCACAGATACGCAGTATTTT
TRBD2,TRBV5-4,TRBJ2-7,few,CASSLGAGGAILEQYF,TGTGCCAGCAGCTTGGGGGCGGGGGGGGCGATTCTCGAGCAGTACTTC
.,TRBV9,TRBJ2-7,few,CASSEGGTLGEQYF,TGTGCCAGCAGCGAGGGGGGGACTCTCGGGGAGCAGTACTTC
.,TRBV19,TRBJ2-5,many,CASSPKTKETQYF,TGTGCCAGTAGTCCAAAAACCAAAGAGACCCAGTACTTC
.,TRBV4-2,TRBJ2-7,.,CASSHLKQGAYEQYF,TGTGCCAGCAGCCACCTCAAACAGGGAGCCTACGAGCAGTACTTC
TRBD2,TRBV9,TRBJ2-3,few,CASSPTSGSFAQYF,TGTGCCAGCAGCCCAACTAGCGGGAGTTTTGCGCAGTATTTT
TRBD2,TRBV5-1,TRBJ2-7,.,CASSLLGGDYTYEQYF,TGCGCCAGCAGCTTGTTAGGCGGGGACTACACCTACGAGCAGTACTTC
.,TRBV15,TRBJ2-1,.,CATSRSAESSYNEQFF,TGTGCCACCAGCAGATCAGCGGAAAGCTCCTACAATGAGCAGTTCTTC
TRBD1,TRBV5-6,TRBJ2-1,.,CASSLSQGAYNEQFF,TGTGCCAGCAGCTTGTCACAGGGGGCCTACAATGAGCAGTTCTTC
.,TRBV4-3,TRBJ2-5,few,CASSQEIGGAYVETQYF,TGCGCCAGCAGCCAAGAAATAGGGGGGGCGTATGTAGAGACCCAGTACTTC
.,TRBV20-1,TRBJ2-3,.,CSARDHLNPSTDTQYF,TGCAGTGCTAGAGATCACCTAAACCCGAGCACAGATACGCAGTATTTT
.,TRBV29-1,TRBJ2-7,few,CSVDAPLGGSYEQYF,TGCAGCGTGGATGCACCCCTAGGCGGCTCCTACGAGCAGTACTTC
.,TRBV12-3/TRBV12-4,TRBJ2-2,many,CASRGTMLNTGELFF,TGTGCCAGCAGGGGGACCATGCTTAACACCGGGGAGCTGTTTTTT
.,TRBV20-1,TRBJ2-5,.,CSARDPNKETQYF,TGCAGTGCTAGAGATCCCAACAAAGAGACCCAGTACTTC
TRBD1,TRBV29-1,TRBJ1-2,.,CSVKLARQGDNYGYTF,TGCAGCGTTAAGCTCGCCAGACAGGGAGATAACTATGGCTACACCTTC
.,TRBV6-2/TRBV6-3,TRBJ2-1,few,CASARSNIANEQFF,TGTGCCAGCGCTAGGAGTAACATTGCCAATGAGCAGTTCTTC
.,TRBV10-3,TRBJ1-2,few,CAISESRQGPRYGYTF,TGTGCCATCAGTGAGTCTCGGCAGGGCCCACGCTATGGCTACACCTTC
.,TRBV12-3/TRBV12-4,TRBJ1-4,.,CASSARFGVGGKLFF,TGTGCCAGCAGCGCCCGGTTTGGAGTGGGTGGAAAACTGTTTTTT
TRBD2,TRBV9,TRBJ2-1,.,CASSVGRGRGGSISSYNEQFF,TGTGCCAGCAGCGTAGGAAGAGGGCGGGGGGGCTCGATTAGCTCCTACAATGAGCAGTTCTTC
.,TRBV6-6,TRBJ1-1,once,CASSFRLGTEAFF,TGTGCCAGCAGTTTCCGATTGGGCACTGAAGCTTTCTTT
TRBD1,TRBV5-6,TRBJ2-7,many,CASSLLTGTGSHEQYF,TGTGCCAGCAGCTTGCTAACCGGGACAGGGTCCCACGAGCAGTACTTC
TRBD1,TRBV6-1,TRBJ1-4,.,CASSEIRDRGEKLFF,TGTGCCAGCAGTGAAATCCGGGACAGGGGAGAAAAACTGTTTTTT
.,TRBV15,TRBJ2-3,many,CATSRGGGGTDTQYF,TGTGCCACCAGCAGAGGTGGAGGGGGCACAGATACGCAGTATTTT
TRBD1,TRBV20-1,TRBJ1-2,few,CSAWGQGASSSFYGYTF,TGCAGTGCTTGGGGACAGGGGGCCTCTAGCTCCTTCTATGGCTACACCTTC
.,TRBV18,TRBJ2-7,.,CASSPFQGPEQYF,TGTGCCAGCTCACCATTTCAGGGACCCGAGCAGTACTTC
TRBD1,TRBV28,TRBJ2-7,.,CASNSYWGGQGAYEQYF,TGTGCCAGCAACAGTTATTGGGGGGGACAGGGGGCTTACGAGCAGTACTTC
TRBD1,TRBV5-1,TRBJ2-5,.,CASSTGQGEETQYF,TGCGCCAGCAGCACGGGACAGGGTGAAGAGACCCAGTACTTC
TRBD2,TRBV11-2,TRBJ2-1,.,CASRDWTRGYNEQFF,TGTGCCAGCAGGGACTGGACTAGAGGCTACAATGAGCAGTTCTTC
TRBD1,TRBV6-5,TRBJ2-2,few,CASSLRDRSNTGELFF,TGTGCCAGCAGTTTACGGGACAGGTCGAACACCGGGGAGCTGTTTTTT
TRBD2,TRBV4-3,TRBJ2-5,few,CASSRSGGVGETQYF,TGCGCCAGCAGCAGATCGGGGGGGGTAGGAGAGACCCAGTACTTC
.,TRBV4-3,TRBJ2-5,many,CASSQDGTGWETQYF,TGCGCCAGCAGCCAAGATGGGACCGGATGGGAGACCCAGTACTTC
.,TRBV6-1,TRBJ2-2,.,CASSQIERRSGELFF,TGTGCCAGCAGCCAAATTGAGAGGAGGTCCGGGGAGCTGTTTTTT
TRBD1,TRBV28,TRBJ1-5,few,CASRGTGVTSNQPQHF,TGTGCCAGCCGAGGGACAGGGGTGACGAGCAATCAGCCCCAGCATTTT
TRBD1,TRBV28,TRBJ2-1,few,CASSFWTGTGIYEQFF,TGTGCCAGCAGTTTCTGGACCGGGACAGGGATCTATGAGCAGTTCTTC
TRBD2,TRBV12-3/TRBV12-4,TRBJ2-7,.,CASSPGTSGRVTYEQYF,TGTGCCAGCAGTCCTGGGACTAGCGGGAGAGTGACCTACGAGCAGTACTTC
.,TRBV12-3/TRBV12-4,TRBJ1-5,few,CASSFNQGNQPQHF,TGTGCCAGCAGTTTCAATCAGGGGAATCAGCCCCAGCATTTT
.,TRBV5-4,TRBJ2-7,.,CASSLRLGVVGEQYF,TGTGCCAGCAGCTTGAGGCTGGGAGTAGTAGGCGAGCAGTACTTC
TRBD1,TRBV12-3/TRBV12-4,TRBJ2-3,few,CASSLNRGPGTDTQYF,TGTGCCAGCAGTTTAAACAGGGGACCCGGCACAGATACGCAGTATTTT
TRBD1,TRBV7-6,TRBJ2-1,few,CASSLGRGQAEQFF,TGTGCCAGCAGCTTAGGCAGGGGGCAGGCTGAGCAGTTCTTC
.,TRBV7-2,TRBJ2-3,few,CASSLIAGTDTQYF,TGTGCCAGCAGCTTAATAGCAGGCACAGATACGCAGTATTTT
TRBD2,TRBV4-2,TRBJ2-1,many,CASSQDTSGYNEQFF,TGTGCCAGCAGCCAAGATACTAGCGGATACAATGAGCAGTTCTTC
TRBD2,TRBV9,TRBJ2-1,.,CASSVGTSFSKSSYNEQFF,TGTGCCAGCAGCGTGGGGACTAGCTTCAGTAAGTCCTCCTACAATGAGCAGTTCTTC